This T cell receptor (beta chain) was captured by sequencing in a study of blood T cells in healthy people across ages. Study-wide results and caveats: Investigators treated diversity estimates from one million T cells as underestimates.

Researchers isolated at least 6 million PBMCs per sample. V was pared by 6 bases and J by 7 bases, with 9 bases of the junction left unmatched. Per germline, CDR1 MNHEY and CDR2 SMNVEV (reference sequence). The CDR3 contains 14 residues. Combining a sample-barcoded 5' primer with a J-beta primer mix, a second PCR ran for about 6 to 12 cycles. TCRdb re-called the 5' RACE reads with MiXCR, one entry per CDR3 protein. The sample lists roughly 410,000 distinct CDR3 sequences, over 45% occurring once. This clonotype came up many times. The antigen is unknown. This chain joins TRBV27 and TRBJ1-2; 9 nucleotides line up with TRBD1. Sequencing was carried out using blood. The TCR sequence derives from a man aged 55 to 70 in good health. CDR3 nucleotides: TGTGCCAGCAGCCGTACAGGGGGCGCCCCTGGCTACACCTTC. Its translation: CASSRTGGAPGYTF.